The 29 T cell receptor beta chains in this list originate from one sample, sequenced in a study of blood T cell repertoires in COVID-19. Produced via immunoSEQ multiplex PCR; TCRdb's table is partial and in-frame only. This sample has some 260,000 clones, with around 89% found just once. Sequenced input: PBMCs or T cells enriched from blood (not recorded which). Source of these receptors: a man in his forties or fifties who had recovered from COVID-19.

CDR3 in DNA: TGTGCCAGCACGGCGGGAGGGAGCTCCTACGAGCAGTACTTC. Translation gives CASTAGGSSYEQYF. The chain carries TRBV6-5 and TRBJ2-7, with 9 bases lining up with TRBD2. There are 14 residues in the CDR3. Germline loops: CDR1 MNHEY, CDR2 SVGAGI. The junction had 4 bases not matched to a gene; V was cut back by 7 bases and J by 0 bases.

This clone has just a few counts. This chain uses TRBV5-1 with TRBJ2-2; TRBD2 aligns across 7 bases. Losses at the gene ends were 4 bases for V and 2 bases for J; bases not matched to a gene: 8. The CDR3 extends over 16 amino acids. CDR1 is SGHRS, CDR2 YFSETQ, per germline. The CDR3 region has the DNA TGCGCCAGCAGCGAAAACGCGGGAGTTAACACCGGGGAGCTGTTTTTT. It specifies CASSENAGVNTGELFF.

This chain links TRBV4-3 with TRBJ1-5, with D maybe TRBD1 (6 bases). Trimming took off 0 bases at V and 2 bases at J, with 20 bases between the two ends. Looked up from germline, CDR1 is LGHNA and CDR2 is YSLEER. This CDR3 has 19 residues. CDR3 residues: CASSQDLRDTFRGNQPQHF. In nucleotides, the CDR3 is TGCGCCAGCAGCCAAGATCTCCGGGACACATTTCGGGGCAATCAGCCCCAGCATTTT.

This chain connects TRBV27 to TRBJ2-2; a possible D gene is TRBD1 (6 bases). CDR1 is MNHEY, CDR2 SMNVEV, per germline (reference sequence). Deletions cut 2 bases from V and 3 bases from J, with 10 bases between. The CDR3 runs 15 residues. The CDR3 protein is CASSLVGADTGELFF. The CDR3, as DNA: TGTGCCAGCAGTTTAGTGGGGGCGGACACCGGGGAGCTGTTTTTT.

CDR3 in DNA: TGTGCCAGCAGTGTGACAGGACTTTCTAAAGAGCAGTACTTC. Residues: CASSVTGLSKEQYF. The rearrangement joins TRBV2 to TRBJ2-7; perhaps TRBD1 as D (6 bases). Germline V CDR1 and CDR2: SNHLY, FYNNEI. The CDR3 covers 14 residues. V gave up 4 bases and J gave up 7 bases, with 17 bases separating them.

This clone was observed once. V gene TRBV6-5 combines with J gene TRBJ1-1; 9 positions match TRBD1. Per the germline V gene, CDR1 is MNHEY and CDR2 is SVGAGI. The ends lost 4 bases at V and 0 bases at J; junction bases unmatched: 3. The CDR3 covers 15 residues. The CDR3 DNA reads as TGTGCCAGCAGTTCTGACAGGGGGATGAACACTGAAGCTTTCTTT. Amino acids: CASSSDRGMNTEAFF.

The CDR3 nucleotides are TGCGCCAGCAGCTTGGCTGGTACCGCGGGCCCTTCAAGCTCTGGGGCCAACGTCCTGACTTTC. Its protein product is CASSLAGTAGPSSSGANVLTF. The chain carries TRBV5-1 and TRBJ2-6; D is possibly TRBD2 (5 bases). V lost 0 bases, J lost 0 bases, and 22 bases lay in between. The CDR3 runs to 21 residues. In germline, CDR1 is SGHRS, CDR2 YFSETQ.

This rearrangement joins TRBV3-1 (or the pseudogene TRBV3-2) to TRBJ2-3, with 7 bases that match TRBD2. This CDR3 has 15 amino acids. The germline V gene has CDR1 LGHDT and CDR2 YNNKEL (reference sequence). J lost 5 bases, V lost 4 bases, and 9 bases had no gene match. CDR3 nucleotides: TGTGCCAGCAGCCCTACGGCGGGAGATCGAGATACGCAGTATTTT. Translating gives CASSPTAGDRDTQYF.

DNA for the CDR3: TGTGCCAGCAGTAGGACAGGGGGCACCACCGGGGAGCTGTTTTTT. Its translation: CASSRTGGTTGELFF. V is TRBV2 and J is TRBJ2-2; 11 bases match TRBD1. Germline V gene lookup returns CDR1 SNHLY and CDR2 FYNNEI. V dropped 5 bases and J dropped 4; count of bases not matched to a gene: 3. This CDR3 spans 15 amino acids. The full variable domain, its missing parts supplied by reference TRBV2 and TRBJ2-2, is EPEVTQTPSHQVTQMGQEVILRCVPISNHLYFYWYRQILGQKVEFLVSFYNNEISEKSEIFDDQFSVERPDGSNFTLKIRSTKLEDSAMYFCASSRTGGTTGELFFGEGSRLTVL.

Written as DNA, the CDR3 is TGCGCCAGCTCTATCTCAGGGAATCCTGAAGCTTTCTTT. Translated, it gives CASSISGNPEAFF. This chain connects TRBV5-1 to TRBJ1-1, with a weak D call TRBD1 (5 bases). CDR3 length: 13 residues. Trimming took 7 bases from V and 6 from J, leaving 16 bases between them. Per germline, CDR1 SGHRS and CDR2 YFSETQ.

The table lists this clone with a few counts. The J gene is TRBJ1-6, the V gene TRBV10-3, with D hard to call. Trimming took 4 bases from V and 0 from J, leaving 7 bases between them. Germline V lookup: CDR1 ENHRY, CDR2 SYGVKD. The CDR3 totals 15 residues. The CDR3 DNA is TGTGCCATCAGTGGACGGAGCTCCTATAATTCACCCCTCCACTTT. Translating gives CAISGRSSYNSPLHF.

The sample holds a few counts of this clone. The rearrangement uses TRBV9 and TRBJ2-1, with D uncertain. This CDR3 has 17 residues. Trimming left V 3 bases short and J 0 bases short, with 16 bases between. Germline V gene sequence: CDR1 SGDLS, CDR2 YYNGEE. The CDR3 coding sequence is TGTGCCAGCAGCGCGCCCGACGGCGGAAGCTCCTACAATGAGCAGTTCTTC. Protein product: CASSAPDGGSSYNEQFF.

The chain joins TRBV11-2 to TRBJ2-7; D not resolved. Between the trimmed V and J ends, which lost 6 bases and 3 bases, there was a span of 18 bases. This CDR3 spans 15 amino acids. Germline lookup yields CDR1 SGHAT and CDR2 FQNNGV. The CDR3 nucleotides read TGTGCCAGCAGTCTGCGTTTCGAGTTCGGCTACGAGCAGTACTTC. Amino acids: CASSLRFEFGYEQYF. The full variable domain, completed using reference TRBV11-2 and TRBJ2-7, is EAGVAQSPRYKIIEKRQSVAFWCNPISGHATLYWYQQILGQGPKLLIQFQNNGVVDDSQLPKDRFSAERLKGVDSTLKIQPAKLEDSAVYLCASSLRFEFGYEQYFGPGTRLTVT.

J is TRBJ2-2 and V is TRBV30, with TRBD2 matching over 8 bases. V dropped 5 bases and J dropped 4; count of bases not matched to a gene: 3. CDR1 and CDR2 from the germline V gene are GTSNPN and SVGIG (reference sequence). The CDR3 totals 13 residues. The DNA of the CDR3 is TGTGCCTGGGGTGGACTAGCCACCGGGGAGCTGTTTTTT. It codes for CAWGGLATGELFF.

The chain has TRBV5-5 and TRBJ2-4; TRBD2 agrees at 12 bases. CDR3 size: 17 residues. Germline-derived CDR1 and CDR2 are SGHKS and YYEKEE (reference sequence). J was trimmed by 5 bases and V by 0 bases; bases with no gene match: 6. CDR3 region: CASSLAPSGRAENIQYF. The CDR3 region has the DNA TGTGCCAGCAGCTTGGCTCCTAGCGGGAGGGCCGAAAACATTCAGTACTTC.

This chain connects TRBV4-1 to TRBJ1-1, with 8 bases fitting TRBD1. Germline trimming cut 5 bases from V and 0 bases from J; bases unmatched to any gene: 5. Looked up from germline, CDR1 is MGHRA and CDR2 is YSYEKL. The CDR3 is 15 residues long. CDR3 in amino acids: CASSIRQGMNTEAFF. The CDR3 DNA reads TGCGCCAGCAGCATCCGACAGGGGATGAACACTGAAGCTTTCTTT.

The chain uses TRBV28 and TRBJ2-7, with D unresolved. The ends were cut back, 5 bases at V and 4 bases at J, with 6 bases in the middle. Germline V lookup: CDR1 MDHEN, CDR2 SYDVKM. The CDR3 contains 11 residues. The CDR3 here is CASSLKYEQYF. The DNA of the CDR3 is TGTGCCAGCAGTCTAAAGTACGAGCAGTACTTC.

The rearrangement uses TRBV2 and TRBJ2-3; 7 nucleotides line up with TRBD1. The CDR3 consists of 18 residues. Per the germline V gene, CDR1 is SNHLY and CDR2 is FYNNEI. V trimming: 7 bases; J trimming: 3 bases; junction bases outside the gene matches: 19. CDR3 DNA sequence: TGTGCCAGCAATCTAGGGGGCTTGGGTCGAGGATTTACAGATACGCAGTATTTT. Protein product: CASNLGGLGRGFTDTQYF.

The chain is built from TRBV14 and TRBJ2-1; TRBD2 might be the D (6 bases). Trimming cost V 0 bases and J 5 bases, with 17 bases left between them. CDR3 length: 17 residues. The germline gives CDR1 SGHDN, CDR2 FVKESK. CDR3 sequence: CASSQDYWTGENNEQFF. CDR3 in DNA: TGTGCCAGCAGCCAAGATTACTGGACGGGAGAAAACAATGAGCAGTTCTTC.

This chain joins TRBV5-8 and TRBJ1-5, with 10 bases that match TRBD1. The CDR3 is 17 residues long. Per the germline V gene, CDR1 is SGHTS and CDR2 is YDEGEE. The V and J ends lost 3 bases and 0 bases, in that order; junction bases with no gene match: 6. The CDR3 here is CASSSGTGVYSNQPQHF. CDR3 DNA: TGTGCCAGCAGCTCCGGGACAGGGGTTTATAGCAATCAGCCCCAGCATTTT.

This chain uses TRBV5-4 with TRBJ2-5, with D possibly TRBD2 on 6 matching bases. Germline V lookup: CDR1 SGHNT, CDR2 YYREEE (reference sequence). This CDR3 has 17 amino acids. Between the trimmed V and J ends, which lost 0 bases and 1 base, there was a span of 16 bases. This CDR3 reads CASSLAGVTVGQETQYF. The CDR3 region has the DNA TGTGCCAGCAGCTTGGCGGGAGTCACGGTGGGCCAAGAGACCCAGTACTTC.

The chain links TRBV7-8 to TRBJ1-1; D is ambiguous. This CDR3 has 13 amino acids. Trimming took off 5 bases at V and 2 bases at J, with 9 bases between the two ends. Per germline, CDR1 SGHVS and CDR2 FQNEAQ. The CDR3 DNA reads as TGTGCCAGCAGCCTCCCCCCTAACACTGAAGCTTTCTTT. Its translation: CASSLPPNTEAFF.

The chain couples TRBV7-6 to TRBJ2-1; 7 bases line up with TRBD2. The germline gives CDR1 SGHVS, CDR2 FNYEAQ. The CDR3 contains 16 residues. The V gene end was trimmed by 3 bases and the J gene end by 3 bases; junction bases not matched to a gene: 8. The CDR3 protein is CASSLSGTTHYNEQFF. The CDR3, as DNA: TGTGCCAGCAGCTTGTCCGGGACTACGCACTACAATGAGCAGTTCTTC.

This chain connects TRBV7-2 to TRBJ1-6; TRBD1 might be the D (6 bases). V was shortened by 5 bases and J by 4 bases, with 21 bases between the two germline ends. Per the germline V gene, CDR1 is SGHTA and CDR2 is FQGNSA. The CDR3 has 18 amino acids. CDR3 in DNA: TGTGCCAGCAGCCCTCAACAACAGGGTTGGCGATATAATTCACCCCTCCACTTT. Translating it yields CASSPQQQGWRYNSPLHF.

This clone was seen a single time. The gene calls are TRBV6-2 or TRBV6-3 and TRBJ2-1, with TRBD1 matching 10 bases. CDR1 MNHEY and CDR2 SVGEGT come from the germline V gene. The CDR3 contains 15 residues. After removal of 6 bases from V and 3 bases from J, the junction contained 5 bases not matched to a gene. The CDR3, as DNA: TGTGCCAGCAGCCCGGACAGGGGGAACTACAATGAGCAGTTCTTC. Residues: CASSPDRGNYNEQFF.

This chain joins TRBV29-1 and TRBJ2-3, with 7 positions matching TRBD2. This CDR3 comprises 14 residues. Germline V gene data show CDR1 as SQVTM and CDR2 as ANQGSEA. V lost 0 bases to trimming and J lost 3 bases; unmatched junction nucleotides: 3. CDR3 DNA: TGCAGCGTTGAAGATATCGGGAGGACAGATACGCAGTATTTT. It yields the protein CSVEDIGRTDTQYF.

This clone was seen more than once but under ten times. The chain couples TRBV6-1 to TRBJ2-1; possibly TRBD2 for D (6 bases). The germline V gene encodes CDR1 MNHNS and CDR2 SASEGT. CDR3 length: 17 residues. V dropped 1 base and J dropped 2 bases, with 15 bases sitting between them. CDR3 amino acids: CASSEVWGVPTYNEQFF. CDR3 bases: TGTGCCAGCAGTGAAGTTTGGGGGGTACCCACCTACAATGAGCAGTTCTTC.

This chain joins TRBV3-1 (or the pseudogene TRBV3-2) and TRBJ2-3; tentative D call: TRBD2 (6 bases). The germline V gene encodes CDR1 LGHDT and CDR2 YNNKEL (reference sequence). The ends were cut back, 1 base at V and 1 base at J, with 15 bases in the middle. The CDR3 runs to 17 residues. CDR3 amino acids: CASSQGISGGRTDTQYF. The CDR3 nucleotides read TGTGCCAGCAGCCAAGGAATCTCCGGGGGACGCACAGATACGCAGTATTTT.

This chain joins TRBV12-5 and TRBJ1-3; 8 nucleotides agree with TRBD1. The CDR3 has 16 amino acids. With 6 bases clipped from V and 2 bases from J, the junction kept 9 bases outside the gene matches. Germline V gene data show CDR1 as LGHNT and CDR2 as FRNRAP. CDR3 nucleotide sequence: TGTGCTAGTGGAGATAGCCCCAGGGGGCCTGGAAACACCATATATTTT. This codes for CASGDSPRGPGNTIYF. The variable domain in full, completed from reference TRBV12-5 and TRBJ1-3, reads DARVTQTPRHKVTEMGQEVTMRCQPILGHNTVFWYRQTMMQGLELLAYFRNRAPLDDSGMPKDRFSAEMPDATLATLKIQPSEPRDSAVYFCASGDSPRGPGNTIYFGEGSWLTVV.